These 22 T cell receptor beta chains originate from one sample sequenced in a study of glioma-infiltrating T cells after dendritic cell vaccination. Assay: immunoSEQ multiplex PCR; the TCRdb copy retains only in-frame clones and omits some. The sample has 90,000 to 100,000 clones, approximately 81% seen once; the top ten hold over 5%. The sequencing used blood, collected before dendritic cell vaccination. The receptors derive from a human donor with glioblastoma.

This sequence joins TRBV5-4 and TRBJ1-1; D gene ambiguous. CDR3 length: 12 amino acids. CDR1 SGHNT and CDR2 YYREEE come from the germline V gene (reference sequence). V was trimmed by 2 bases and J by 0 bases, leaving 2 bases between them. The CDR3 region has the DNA TGTGCCAGCAGCTTCATGAACACTGAAGCTTTCTTT. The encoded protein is CASSFMNTEAFF. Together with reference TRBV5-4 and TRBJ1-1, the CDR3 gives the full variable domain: ETGVTQSPTHLIKTRGQQVTLRCSSQSGHNTVSWYQQALGQGPQFIFQYYREEENGRGNFPPRFSGLQFPNYSSELNVNALELDDSALYLCASSFMNTEAFFGQGTRLTVV.

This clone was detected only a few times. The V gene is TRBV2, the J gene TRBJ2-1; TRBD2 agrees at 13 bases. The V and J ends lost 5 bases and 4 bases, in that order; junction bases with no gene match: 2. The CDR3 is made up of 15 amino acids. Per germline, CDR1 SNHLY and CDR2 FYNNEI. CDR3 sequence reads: CASSRLAGGYNEQFF. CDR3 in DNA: TGTGCCAGCAGTAGACTAGCGGGAGGTTACAATGAGCAGTTCTTC.

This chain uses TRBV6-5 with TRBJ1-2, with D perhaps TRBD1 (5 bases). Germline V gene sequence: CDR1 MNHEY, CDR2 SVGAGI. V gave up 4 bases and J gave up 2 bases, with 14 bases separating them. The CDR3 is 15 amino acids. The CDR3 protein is CASSFVQGGNYGYTF. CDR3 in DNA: TGTGCCAGCAGTTTTGTTCAGGGAGGCAACTATGGCTACACCTTC.

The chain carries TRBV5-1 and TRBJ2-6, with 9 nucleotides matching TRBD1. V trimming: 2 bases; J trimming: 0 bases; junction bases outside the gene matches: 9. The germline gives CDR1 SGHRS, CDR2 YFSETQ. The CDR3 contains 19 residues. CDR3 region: CASSFLDRGFHSGANVLTF. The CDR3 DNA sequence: TGCGCCAGCAGCTTCCTGGACAGGGGATTTCACTCTGGGGCCAACGTCCTGACTTTC.

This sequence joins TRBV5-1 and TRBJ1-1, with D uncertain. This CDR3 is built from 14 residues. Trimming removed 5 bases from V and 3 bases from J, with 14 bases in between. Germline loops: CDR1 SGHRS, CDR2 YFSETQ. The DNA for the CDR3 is TGCGCCAGCAGATTAGCCTCAACTCACACTGAAGCTTTCTTT. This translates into CASRLASTHTEAFF.

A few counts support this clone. The CDR3: CASRDGGQVFSGNTIYF. CDR3 nucleotide sequence: TGTGCCAGCAGAGACGGAGGACAGGTTTTCTCTGGAAACACCATATATTTT. V and J are TRBV28 and TRBJ1-3; 7 bases line up with TRBD1. V gave up 6 bases and J gave up 0 bases; unmatched junction bases: 11. Germline-derived CDR1 and CDR2 are MDHEN and SYDVKM. This CDR3 spans 17 amino acids.

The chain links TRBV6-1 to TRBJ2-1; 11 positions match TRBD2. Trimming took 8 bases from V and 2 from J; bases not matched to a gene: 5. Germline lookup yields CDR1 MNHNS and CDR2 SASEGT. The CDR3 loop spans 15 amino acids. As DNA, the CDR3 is TGTGCCAGCGGCCCACTAGCGGGGGCCTACAATGAGCAGTTCTTC. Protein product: CASGPLAGAYNEQFF.

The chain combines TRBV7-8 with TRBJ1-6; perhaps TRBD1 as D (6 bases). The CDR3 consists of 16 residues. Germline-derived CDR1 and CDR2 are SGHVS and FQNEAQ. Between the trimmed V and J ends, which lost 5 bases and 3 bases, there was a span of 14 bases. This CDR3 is CASSPWDTGYNSPLHF. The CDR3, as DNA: TGTGCCAGCAGCCCGTGGGACACCGGCTATAATTCACCCCTCCACTTT.

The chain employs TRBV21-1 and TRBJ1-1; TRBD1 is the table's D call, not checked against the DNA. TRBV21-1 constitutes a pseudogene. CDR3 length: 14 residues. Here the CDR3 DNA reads TGTGCCAGCAGCACCAGGGTCTCGGACACTGAAGCTTTCTTT. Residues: CASSTRVSDTEAFF.

Here the CDR3 reads CASSLLGTANTEAFF. Here the CDR3 DNA reads TGCGCCAGCAGCTTGTTGGGGACAGCCAACACTGAAGCTTTCTTT. V and J are TRBV5-1 and TRBJ1-1, with 7 bases identical to TRBD1. V dropped 1 base and J dropped 2; count of bases not matched to a gene: 5. The CDR3 extends over 15 amino acids. Germline-derived CDR1 and CDR2 are SGHRS and YFSETQ.

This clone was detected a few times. The CDR3 sequence: CASSYNTLTYTDTQYF. CDR3 coding DNA: TGTGCCAGCAGTTATAACACCCTTACATACACAGATACGCAGTATTTT. The gene calls are TRBV6-5 and TRBJ2-3, with D uncertain. Deletions cut 3 bases from V and 2 bases from J, with 15 bases between. CDR1 is MNHEY and CDR2 is SVGAGI in the germline V gene. CDR3 length equals 16 residues.

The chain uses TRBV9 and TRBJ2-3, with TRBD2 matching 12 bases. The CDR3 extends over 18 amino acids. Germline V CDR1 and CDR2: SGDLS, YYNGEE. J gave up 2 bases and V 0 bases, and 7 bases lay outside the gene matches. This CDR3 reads CASSVGTSGGPTTDTQYF. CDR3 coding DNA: TGTGCCAGCAGCGTAGGAACTAGCGGGGGGCCCACCACAGATACGCAGTATTTT.

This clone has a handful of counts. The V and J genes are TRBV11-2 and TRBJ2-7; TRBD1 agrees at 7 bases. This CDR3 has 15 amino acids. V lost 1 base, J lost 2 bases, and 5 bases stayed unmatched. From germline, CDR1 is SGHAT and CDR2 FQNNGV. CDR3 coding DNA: TGTGCCAGCAGCTTAGTAGTCGACAGGGCCTACGAGCAGTACTTC. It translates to CASSLVVDRAYEQYF.

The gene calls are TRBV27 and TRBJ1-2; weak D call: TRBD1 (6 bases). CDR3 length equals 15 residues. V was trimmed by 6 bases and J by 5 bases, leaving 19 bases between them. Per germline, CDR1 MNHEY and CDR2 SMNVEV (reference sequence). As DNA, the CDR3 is TGTGCCAGCAGACCGGGACACCAAATGTTGTATGGCTACACCTTC. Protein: CASRPGHQMLYGYTF.

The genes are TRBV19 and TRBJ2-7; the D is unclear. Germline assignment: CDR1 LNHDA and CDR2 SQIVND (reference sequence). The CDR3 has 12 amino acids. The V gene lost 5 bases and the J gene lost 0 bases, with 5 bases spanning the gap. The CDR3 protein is CASSSRSYEQYF. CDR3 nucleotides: TGTGCCAGTAGTTCTCGCTCCTACGAGCAGTACTTC.

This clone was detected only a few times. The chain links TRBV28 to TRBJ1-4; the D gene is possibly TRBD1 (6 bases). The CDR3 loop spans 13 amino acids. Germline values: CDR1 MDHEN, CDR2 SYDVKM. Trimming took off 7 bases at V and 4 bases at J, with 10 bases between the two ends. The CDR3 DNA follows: TGTGCCAGCACTGGGGGCAGTAATGAAAAACTGTTTTTT. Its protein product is CASTGGSNEKLFF. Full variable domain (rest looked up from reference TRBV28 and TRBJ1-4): DVKVTQSSRYLVKRTGEKVFLECVQDMDHENMFWYRQDPGLGLRLIYFSYDVKMKEKGDIPEGYSVSREKKERFSLILESASTNQTSMYLCASTGGSNEKLFFGSGTQLSVL.

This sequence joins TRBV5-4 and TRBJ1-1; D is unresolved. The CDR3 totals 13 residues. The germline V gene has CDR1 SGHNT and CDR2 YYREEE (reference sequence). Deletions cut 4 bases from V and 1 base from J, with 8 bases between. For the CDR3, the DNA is TGTGCCAGCAGCCCAGAACGGAACACTGAAGCTTTCTTT. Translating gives CASSPERNTEAFF.

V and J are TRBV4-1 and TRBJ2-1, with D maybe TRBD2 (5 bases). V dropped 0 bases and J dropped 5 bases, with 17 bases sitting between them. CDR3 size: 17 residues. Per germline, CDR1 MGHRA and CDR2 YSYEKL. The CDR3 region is CASSQDERRPLDNEQFF. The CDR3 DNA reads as TGCGCCAGCAGCCAAGATGAACGGAGGCCCCTTGACAATGAGCAGTTCTTC.

Written as DNA, the CDR3 is TGTGCCAGCAGCTTAGGAGGAAGGCAAGAGACCCAGTACTTC. Its protein product is CASSLGGRQETQYF. The V and J genes are TRBV7-3 and TRBJ2-5; D may be TRBD2 (5 bases). Trimming cost V 2 bases and J 2 bases, with 9 bases left between them. Germline V lookup: CDR1 SGHTA, CDR2 FQGTGA. CDR3 length: 14 residues.

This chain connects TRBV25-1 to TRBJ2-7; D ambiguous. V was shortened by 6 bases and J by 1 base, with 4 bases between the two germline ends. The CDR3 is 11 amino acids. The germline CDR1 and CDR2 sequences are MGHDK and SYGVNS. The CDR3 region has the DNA TGTGCCAGCAGGAGTTCCTACGAGCAGTACTTC. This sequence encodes CASRSSYEQYF.

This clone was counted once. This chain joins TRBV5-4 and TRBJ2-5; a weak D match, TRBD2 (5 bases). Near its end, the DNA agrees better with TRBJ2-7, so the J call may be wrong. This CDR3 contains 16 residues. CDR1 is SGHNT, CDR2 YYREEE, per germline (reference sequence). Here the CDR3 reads CASSLSGGLSSYEQYF. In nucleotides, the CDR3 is TGTGCCAGCAGCTTGTCTGGCGGACTGAGCTCCTACGAGCAGTACTTC.

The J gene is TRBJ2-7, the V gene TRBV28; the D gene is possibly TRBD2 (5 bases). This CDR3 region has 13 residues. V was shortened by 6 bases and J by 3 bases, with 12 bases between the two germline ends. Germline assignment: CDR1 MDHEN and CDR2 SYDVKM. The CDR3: CASRETTSYEQYF. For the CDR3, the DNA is TGTGCCAGCAGGGAAACTACTAGCTACGAGCAGTACTTC.